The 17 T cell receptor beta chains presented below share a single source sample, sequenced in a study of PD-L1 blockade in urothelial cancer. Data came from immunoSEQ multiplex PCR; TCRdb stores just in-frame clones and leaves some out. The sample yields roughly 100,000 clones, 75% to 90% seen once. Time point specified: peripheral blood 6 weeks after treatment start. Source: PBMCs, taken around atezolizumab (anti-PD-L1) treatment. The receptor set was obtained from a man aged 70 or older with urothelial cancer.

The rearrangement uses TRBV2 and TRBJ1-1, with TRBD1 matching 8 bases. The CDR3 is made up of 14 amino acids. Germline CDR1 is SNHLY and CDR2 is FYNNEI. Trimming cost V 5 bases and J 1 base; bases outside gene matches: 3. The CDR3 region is CASSLQGGNTEAFF. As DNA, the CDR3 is TGTGCCAGCAGTTTACAGGGGGGGAACACTGAAGCTTTCTTT.

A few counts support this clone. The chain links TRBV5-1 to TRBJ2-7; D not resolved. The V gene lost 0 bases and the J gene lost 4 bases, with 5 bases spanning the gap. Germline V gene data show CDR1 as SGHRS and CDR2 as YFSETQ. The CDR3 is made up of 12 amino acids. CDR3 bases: TGCGCCAGCAGCTTGGTGGCTTACGAGCAGTACTTC. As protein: CASSLVAYEQYF.

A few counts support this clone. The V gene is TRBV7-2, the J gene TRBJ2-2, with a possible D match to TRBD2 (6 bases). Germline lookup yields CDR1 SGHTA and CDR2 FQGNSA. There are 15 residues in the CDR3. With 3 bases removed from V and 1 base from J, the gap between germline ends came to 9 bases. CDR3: CASSFGSGNTGELFF. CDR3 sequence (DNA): TGTGCCAGCAGCTTCGGTAGCGGGAACACCGGGGAGCTGTTTTTT.

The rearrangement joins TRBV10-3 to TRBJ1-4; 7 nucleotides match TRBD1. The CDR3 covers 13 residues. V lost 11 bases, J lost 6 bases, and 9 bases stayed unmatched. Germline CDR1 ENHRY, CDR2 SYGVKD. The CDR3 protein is CAARGLKDEKLFF. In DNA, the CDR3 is TGTGCCGCAAGGGGGCTTAAGGATGAAAAACTGTTTTTT.

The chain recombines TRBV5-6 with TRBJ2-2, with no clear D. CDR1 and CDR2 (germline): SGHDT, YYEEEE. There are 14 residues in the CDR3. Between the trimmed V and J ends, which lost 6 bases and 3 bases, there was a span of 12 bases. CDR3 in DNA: TGTGCCAGCACCACTAAACAATACACCGGGGAGCTGTTTTTT. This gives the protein CASTTKQYTGELFF.

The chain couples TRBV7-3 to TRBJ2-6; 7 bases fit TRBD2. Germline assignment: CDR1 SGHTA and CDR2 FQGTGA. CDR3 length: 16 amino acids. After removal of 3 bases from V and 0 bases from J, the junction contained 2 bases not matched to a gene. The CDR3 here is CASSFGGGSGANVLTF. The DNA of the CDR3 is TGTGCCAGCAGCTTTGGGGGGGGCTCTGGGGCCAACGTCCTGACTTTC.

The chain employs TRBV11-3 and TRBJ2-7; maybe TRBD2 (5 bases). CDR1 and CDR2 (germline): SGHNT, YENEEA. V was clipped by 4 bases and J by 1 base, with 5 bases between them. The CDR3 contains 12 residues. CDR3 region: CASSWTSYEQYF. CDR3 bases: TGTGCCAGCAGCTGGACTTCCTACGAGCAGTACTTC.

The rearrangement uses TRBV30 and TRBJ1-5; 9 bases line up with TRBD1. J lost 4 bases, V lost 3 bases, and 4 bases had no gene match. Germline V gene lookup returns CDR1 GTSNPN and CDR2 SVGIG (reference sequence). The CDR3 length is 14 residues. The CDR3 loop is CAWRGDRGNQPQHF. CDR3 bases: TGTGCCTGGAGGGGTGACAGGGGGAATCAGCCCCAGCATTTT.

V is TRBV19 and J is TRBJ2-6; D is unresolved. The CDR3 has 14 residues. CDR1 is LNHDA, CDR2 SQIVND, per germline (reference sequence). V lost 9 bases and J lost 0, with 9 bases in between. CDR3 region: CASRSDSGANVLTF. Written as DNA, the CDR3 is TGTGCCAGCCGATCAGACTCTGGGGCCAACGTCCTGACTTTC.

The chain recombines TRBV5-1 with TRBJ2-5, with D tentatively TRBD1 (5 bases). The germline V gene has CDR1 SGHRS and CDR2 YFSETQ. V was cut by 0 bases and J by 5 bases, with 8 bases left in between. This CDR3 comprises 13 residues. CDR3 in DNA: TGCGCCAGCAGCTTGGGACAGCCGGAGACCCAGTACTTC. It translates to CASSLGQPETQYF.

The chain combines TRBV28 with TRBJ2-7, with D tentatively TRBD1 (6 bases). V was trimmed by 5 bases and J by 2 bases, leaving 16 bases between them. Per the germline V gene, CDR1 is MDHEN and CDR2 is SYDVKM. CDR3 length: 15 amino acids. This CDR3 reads CASSPQGTGAYEQYF. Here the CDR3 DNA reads TGTGCCAGCAGTCCACAGGGTACGGGCGCCTACGAGCAGTACTTC.

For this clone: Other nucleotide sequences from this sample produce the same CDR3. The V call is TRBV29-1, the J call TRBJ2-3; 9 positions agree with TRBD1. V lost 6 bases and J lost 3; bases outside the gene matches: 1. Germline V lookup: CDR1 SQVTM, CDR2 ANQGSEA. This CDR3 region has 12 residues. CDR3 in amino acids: CSVDRGTDTQYF. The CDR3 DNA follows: TGCAGCGTGGACAGGGGAACAGATACGCAGTATTTT.

CDR3 amino acids: CASKDGTPAGDYEQYF. In DNA, the CDR3 is TGTGCCAGCAAAGACGGTACCCCGGCAGGGGACTACGAGCAGTACTTC. The chain joins TRBV11-1 to TRBJ2-7; tentatively, D is TRBD1 (6 bases). In germline, CDR1 is SGHAT, CDR2 FQDESV (reference sequence). Trimming shortened V by 7 bases and J by 3 bases, and 22 bases separated the two germline ends. The CDR3 consists of 16 residues.

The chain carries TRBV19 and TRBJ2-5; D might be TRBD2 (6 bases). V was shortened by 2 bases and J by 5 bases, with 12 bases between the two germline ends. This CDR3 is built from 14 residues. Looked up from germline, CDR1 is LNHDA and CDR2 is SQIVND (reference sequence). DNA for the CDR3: TGTGCCAGTAGTATAATCGGAGGGCTGGAGACCCAGTACTTC. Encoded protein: CASSIIGGLETQYF.

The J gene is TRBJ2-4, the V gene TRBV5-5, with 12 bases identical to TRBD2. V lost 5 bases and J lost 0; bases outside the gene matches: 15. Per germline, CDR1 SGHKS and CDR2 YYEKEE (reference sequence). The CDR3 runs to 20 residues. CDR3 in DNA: TGTGCCAGCAGACCAGGGCAGGGACTAGCGGGCCACCTAGCCAAAAACATTCAGTACTTC. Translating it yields CASRPGQGLAGHLAKNIQYF.

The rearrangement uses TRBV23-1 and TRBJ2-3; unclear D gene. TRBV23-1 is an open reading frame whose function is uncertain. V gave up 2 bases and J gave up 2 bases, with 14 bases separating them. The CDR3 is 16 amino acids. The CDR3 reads CASSQIPVRYTDTQYF. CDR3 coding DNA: TGCGCCAGCAGTCAAATCCCCGTCAGGTACACAGATACGCAGTATTTT.

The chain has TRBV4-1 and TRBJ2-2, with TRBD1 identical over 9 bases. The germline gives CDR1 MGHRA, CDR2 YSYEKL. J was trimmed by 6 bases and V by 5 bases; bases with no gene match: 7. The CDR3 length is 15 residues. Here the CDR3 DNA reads TGCGCCAGCAGCGAGGGACAGGGTCAACCCGGGGAGCTGTTTTTT. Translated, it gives CASSEGQGQPGELFF.